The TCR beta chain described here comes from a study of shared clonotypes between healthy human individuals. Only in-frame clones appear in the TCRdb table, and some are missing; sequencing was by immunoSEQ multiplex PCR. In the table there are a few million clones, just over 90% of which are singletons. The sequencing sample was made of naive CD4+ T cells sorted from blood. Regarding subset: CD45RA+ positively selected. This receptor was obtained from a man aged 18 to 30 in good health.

The CDR3 sequence is CASSLQSVYGYTF. For the CDR3, the DNA is TGTGCCAGCAGTTTGCAGTCTGTGTATGGCTACACCTTC. This sequence joins TRBV28 and TRBJ1-2; D gene uncertain. Between the trimmed V and J ends, which lost 3 bases and 5 bases, there was a span of 10 bases. Per the germline V gene, CDR1 is MDHEN and CDR2 is SYDVKM. This CDR3 region has 13 residues.